These T cell receptor beta chains were read from a single sample in a study of T cells in localized non-small cell lung cancer. Repertoires were generated with immunoSEQ multiplex PCR, while TCRdb's copy carries only in-frame clones and drops some. The sample has fewer than 45,000 clones, approximately 91% seen once. The source material was peripheral blood, sampled before any cancer treatment. The receptor set was obtained from a female donor aged 60 or older with stage I squamous cell lung carcinoma. CDR3s include the opening cysteine and the closing phenylalanine or tryptophan. The D gene is left open where the match is weak. For some rows the clone size is stated as once, few or many, or as a class when expanded; others skip it.

V gene	D gene	clone size	CDR3 length	J gene	CDR3 DNA	CDR3 protein
TRBV30	.	.	14	TRBJ2-1	TGTGCCTGGAGTGACTCTCCTACCTACAATGAGCAGTTCTTC	CAWSDSPTYNEQFF
TRBV6-5	TRBD2	once	13	TRBJ2-1	TGTGCCAGCAGTAGGGACTATTCCGATGAGCAGTTCTTC	CASSRDYSDEQFF
TRBV6-5	.	.	14	TRBJ1-1	TGTGCCAGCAGTTACGGGGTCCCCGACACTGAAGCTTTCTTT	CASSYGVPDTEAFF
TRBV11-3	TRBD2	.	15	TRBJ2-5	TGTGCCAGCAGCCCTAGCGGGAGGGCGGGAGAGACCCAGTACTTC	CASSPSGRAGETQYF
TRBV9	TRBD2	.	19	TRBJ2-1	TGTGCCAGCAGCGTAGGGGCGGGAGTCGGCGTAAAGAACTACAATGAGCAGTTCTTC	CASSVGAGVGVKNYNEQFF
TRBV5-4	.	.	15	TRBJ1-1	TGTGCCAGCAGCACGGAGCAAGGGTTTTACACTGAAGCTTTCTTT	CASSTEQGFYTEAFF
TRBV30	.	.	13	TRBJ1-5	TGTGCCTGGAGTCCGGATAGGGATCAGCCCCAGCATTTT	CAWSPDRDQPQHF
TRBV4-3	TRBD1	.	20	TRBJ2-7	TGCGCCAGCAGCCTACAATCCTTCAGGGGGCGGAAGGGGCTCCACTACGAGCAGTACTTC	CASSLQSFRGRKGLHYEQYF
TRBV4-3	.	.	15	TRBJ2-1	TGCGCCAGCAGCCTTCGATGGACTCCCAACAATGAGCAGTTCTTC	CASSLRWTPNNEQFF
TRBV5-5	.	once	18	TRBJ2-6	TGTGCCAGCAGCCCCACCCCCAGGGGGGACTCTGGGGCCAACGTCCTGACTTTC	CASSPTPRGDSGANVLTF
TRBV7-2	.	once	13	TRBJ2-1	TGTGCCAGCAGCTTAGGGTCCTTGAATGAGCAGTTCTTC	CASSLGSLNEQFF
TRBV7-3	.	.	18	TRBJ2-6	TGTGCCAGCAGCTTAACCAACCCGGACGGATCTGGGGCCAACGTCCTGACTTTC	CASSLTNPDGSGANVLTF
TRBV7-9	.	.	13	TRBJ1-1	TGTGCCAGCAGCTTAAAGGGGGGGACTGAAGCTTTCTTT	CASSLKGGTEAFF
TRBV7-9	TRBD1	.	16	TRBJ2-3	TGTGCCAGCAGCTTTCTGACAGGGGTGAGCACAGATACGCAGTATTTT	CASSFLTGVSTDTQYF
TRBV11-3	TRBD2	once	16	TRBJ2-3	TGTGCCAGCAGCCCGGGGGGGGACCCAGTCACAGATACGCAGTATTTT	CASSPGGDPVTDTQYF
TRBV9	.	.	14	TRBJ2-7	TGTGCCAGCAGCGTAGTCCCTGTTCCCTACGAGCAGTACTTC	CASSVVPVPYEQYF
TRBV7-2	.	once	14	TRBJ2-4	TGTGCCAGCAGCTTATATCAATCAGGGGACATTCAGTACTTC	CASSLYQSGDIQYF
TRBV7-8	TRBD2	.	16	TRBJ2-1	TGTGCCAGCAGTCAAGATGGGCGGGGGGGCTACAATGAGCAGTTCTTC	CASSQDGRGGYNEQFF